Listed below are T cell receptor beta chains from one sample, sequenced in a study of blood T cell repertoires in COVID-19. The repertoire was sequenced with immunoSEQ multiplex PCR; TCRdb's copy has only in-frame clones and lacks some. This table has about 370,000 clones, around 87% appearing once. Sequencing was performed on PBMCs or T cells enriched from blood (not recorded which). The receptors derive from a young man who had recovered from COVID-19. Both conserved end residues are part of each CDR3. A D gene is named only where the DNA matches it firmly. Clone size is stated in some rows and not others, as once, few, many or a class when expanded.

D gene: TRBD1; V gene: TRBV4-1; clone size: NA; J gene: TRBJ2-7; CDR3 DNA: TGCGCCAGCAGCCTGCCACAGGGGGAGAAGAGACACGAGCAGTACTTC; CDR3 protein: CASSLPQGEKRHEQYF
D gene: NA; V gene: TRBV19; clone size: NA; J gene: TRBJ2-3; CDR3 DNA: TGTGCCAGTAGTCTCTCCATCCGCCGGAGATTGGGCACAGATACGCAGTATTTT; CDR3 protein: CASSLSIRRRLGTDTQYF
D gene: TRBD1; V gene: TRBV19; clone size: NA; J gene: TRBJ1-1; CDR3 DNA: TGTGCCAGTAGTACCACAGGGGGCGCGGAGGGACCTGAAGCTTTCTTT; CDR3 protein: CASSTTGGAEGPEAFF
D gene: NA; V gene: TRBV4-2; clone size: NA; J gene: TRBJ1-2; CDR3 DNA: TGTGCCAGCAGCCAAGATTCAACAGCCCCAGGCTATGGCTACACCTTC; CDR3 protein: CASSQDSTAPGYGYTF
D gene: TRBD1; V gene: TRBV19; clone size: NA; J gene: TRBJ2-5; CDR3 DNA: TGTGCCAGTGGACAGGGGGCGCGGGAGACCCAGTACTTC; CDR3 protein: CASGQGARETQYF
D gene: TRBD1; V gene: TRBV10-3; clone size: NA; J gene: TRBJ1-3; CDR3 DNA: TGTGCCATCAGGATACTACAGGGGATGGCCGGAAACACCATATATTTT; CDR3 protein: CAIRILQGMAGNTIYF
D gene: NA; V gene: TRBV27; clone size: NA; J gene: TRBJ2-7; CDR3 DNA: TGTGCCAGCAGTTTATCGTTGGTAGCCAGTACCGACGAGCAGTACTTC; CDR3 protein: CASSLSLVASTDEQYF
D gene: NA; V gene: TRBV3-1/TRBV3-2; clone size: NA; J gene: TRBJ1-2; CDR3 DNA: TGTGCCAGCAGCCACGACGACAGGTACTATGGCTACACCTTC; CDR3 protein: CASSHDDRYYGYTF
D gene: TRBD2; V gene: TRBV5-1; clone size: NA; J gene: TRBJ2-3; CDR3 DNA: TGCGCCAGCAGCTTAGGCGGGGGTAGAACAGATACGCAGTATTTT; CDR3 protein: CASSLGGGRTDTQYF
D gene: NA; V gene: TRBV7-9; clone size: NA; J gene: TRBJ1-2; CDR3 DNA: TGTGCCAGCAGCTTAGTACCGGGTTACTATGGCTACACCTTC; CDR3 protein: CASSLVPGYYGYTF
D gene: NA; V gene: TRBV4-1; clone size: NA; J gene: TRBJ1-1; CDR3 DNA: TGCGCCAGCAGCATTTCAATACTTTCAGGCACTGAAGCTTTCTTT; CDR3 protein: CASSISILSGTEAFF
D gene: NA; V gene: TRBV7-2; clone size: NA; J gene: TRBJ2-6; CDR3 DNA: TGTGCCAGCAGCTCTTGGGCGTCTGGGGCCAACGTCCTGACTTTC; CDR3 protein: CASSSWASGANVLTF
D gene: TRBD1; V gene: TRBV10-3; clone size: NA; J gene: TRBJ1-6; CDR3 DNA: TGTGCCATCAGTGAGAGCCCGAAAGGACAGGGGAATTCACCCCTCCACTTT; CDR3 protein: CAISESPKGQGNSPLHF
D gene: TRBD1; V gene: TRBV4-1; clone size: NA; J gene: TRBJ1-5; CDR3 DNA: TGCGCCAGCAGCCAAGACACAGGGGACAATCAGCCCCAGCATTTT; CDR3 protein: CASSQDTGDNQPQHF
D gene: NA; V gene: TRBV7-2; clone size: NA; J gene: TRBJ2-5; CDR3 DNA: TGTGCCAGCAGCTTAGCTGCGGCGGGACCGGCAACGGGAGAGACCCAGTACTTC; CDR3 protein: CASSLAAAGPATGETQYF
D gene: NA; V gene: TRBV7-9; clone size: NA; J gene: TRBJ2-1; CDR3 DNA: TGTGCCAGCAGCTTAATAGCTATTGAGCAGTTCTTC; CDR3 protein: CASSLIAIEQFF
D gene: NA; V gene: TRBV5-1; clone size: NA; J gene: TRBJ2-5; CDR3 DNA: TGCGCCAGCAGCTTGCGTACAGCTCGAATACAAGAGACCCAGTACTTC; CDR3 protein: CASSLRTARIQETQYF
D gene: TRBD1; V gene: TRBV19; clone size: NA; J gene: TRBJ2-1; CDR3 DNA: TGTGCCAGTAGTATTAAGGGGAGAGGGGGCGACAATGAGCAGTTCTTC; CDR3 protein: CASSIKGRGGDNEQFF
D gene: NA; V gene: TRBV6-1; clone size: NA; J gene: TRBJ2-5; CDR3 DNA: TGTGCCAGCAGTGAAGGGGTTCTAGGGAGGACCCAGTACTTC; CDR3 protein: CASSEGVLGRTQYF
D gene: TRBD2; V gene: TRBV4-1; clone size: NA; J gene: TRBJ2-5; CDR3 DNA: TGCGCCAGCAGCCAACGGAGCGGGGGGGACCAAGAGACCCAGTACTTC; CDR3 protein: CASSQRSGGDQETQYF
D gene: NA; V gene: TRBV28; clone size: NA; J gene: TRBJ1-1; CDR3 DNA: TGTGCCAGCCCCCTTAAGGGAAGGAGGGCTGAAGCTTTCTTT; CDR3 protein: CASPLKGRRAEAFF
D gene: TRBD1; V gene: TRBV5-8; clone size: NA; J gene: TRBJ2-6; CDR3 DNA: TGTGCCAGCAGCTTACGACAGGGGGCGTCTGGGGCCAACGTCCTGACTTTC; CDR3 protein: CASSLRQGASGANVLTF
D gene: TRBD2; V gene: TRBV19; clone size: NA; J gene: TRBJ2-1; CDR3 DNA: TGTGCCAGTAGTACTAGCGGGAGCTCCTACAATGAGCAGTTCTTC; CDR3 protein: CASSTSGSSYNEQFF
D gene: NA; V gene: TRBV18; clone size: NA; J gene: TRBJ2-2; CDR3 DNA: TGTGCCAGCTCAACCGGACAGTCGAACACCGGGGAGCTGTTTTTT; CDR3 protein: CASSTGQSNTGELFF
D gene: NA; V gene: TRBV7-2; clone size: NA; J gene: TRBJ2-5; CDR3 DNA: TGTGCCAGCAGCTTAATTGTTCTCAGCCAAGAGACCCAGTACTTC; CDR3 protein: CASSLIVLSQETQYF
D gene: TRBD1; V gene: TRBV3-1/TRBV3-2; clone size: NA; J gene: TRBJ2-5; CDR3 DNA: TGTGCCAGCAGCCCCCGGACAGGACTTCAAGAGACCCAGTACTTC; CDR3 protein: CASSPRTGLQETQYF
D gene: NA; V gene: TRBV2; clone size: NA; J gene: TRBJ2-2; CDR3 DNA: TGTGCCAGCTTCTCTCCCGGGAAGCTGTTTTTT; CDR3 protein: CASFSPGKLFF
D gene: TRBD1; V gene: TRBV2; clone size: few; J gene: TRBJ1-6; CDR3 DNA: TGTGCCAGCACTAAGACAGGGGAAGGATCACCCCTCCACTTT; CDR3 protein: CASTKTGEGSPLHF
D gene: TRBD1; V gene: TRBV7-6; clone size: NA; J gene: TRBJ2-7; CDR3 DNA: TGTGCCAGCAGCGCGTTACCGGGACAGGGCTACGAGCAGTACTTC; CDR3 protein: CASSALPGQGYEQYF
D gene: NA; V gene: TRBV28; clone size: NA; J gene: TRBJ2-1; CDR3 DNA: TGTGCCAGCAGTTATCCGGCCGCGTCGACTGGTTTGTTCTTC; CDR3 protein: CASSYPAASTGLFF
D gene: NA; V gene: TRBV28; clone size: NA; J gene: TRBJ2-7; CDR3 DNA: TGTGCCAGCAGTTACAGGGAGCAGTACTTC; CDR3 protein: CASSYREQYF
D gene: TRBD2; V gene: TRBV5-8; clone size: NA; J gene: TRBJ2-7; CDR3 DNA: TGTGCCAGCAGCTTCAAGCGGGGGCCCACCTACGAGCAGTACTTC; CDR3 protein: CASSFKRGPTYEQYF
D gene: TRBD1; V gene: TRBV6-5; clone size: NA; J gene: TRBJ2-7; CDR3 DNA: TGTGCCAGCAGGGTAAGCGGGACAGGGACCTACGAGCAGTACTTC; CDR3 protein: CASRVSGTGTYEQYF
D gene: TRBD1; V gene: TRBV9; clone size: once; J gene: TRBJ2-2; CDR3 DNA: TGTGCCAGCAGCGCCCAGGGGGACGGGGAGCTGTTTTTT; CDR3 protein: CASSAQGDGELFF
D gene: TRBD2; V gene: TRBV7-9; clone size: NA; J gene: TRBJ2-1; CDR3 DNA: TGTGCCAGCAGCCTAGCGGGAGGCAATGAGCAGTTCTTC; CDR3 protein: CASSLAGGNEQFF
D gene: TRBD2; V gene: TRBV11-2; clone size: NA; J gene: TRBJ2-1; CDR3 DNA: TGTGCCAGCAGCTTAGCCCCCCGCGGGGGTCGCTACAATGAGCAGTTCTTC; CDR3 protein: CASSLAPRGGRYNEQFF
D gene: TRBD1; V gene: TRBV7-3; clone size: NA; J gene: TRBJ2-7; CDR3 DNA: TGTGCCAGCAGCACCACAGGGGAAGGGCCCTACGAGCAGTACTTC; CDR3 protein: CASSTTGEGPYEQYF
D gene: TRBD1; V gene: TRBV2; clone size: NA; J gene: TRBJ2-7; CDR3 DNA: TGTGCCAGCAGGAAGACAGGGTTCGGTTACGAGCAGTACTTC; CDR3 protein: CASRKTGFGYEQYF
D gene: NA; V gene: TRBV7-9; clone size: NA; J gene: TRBJ1-6; CDR3 DNA: TGTGCCAGCAGCCCTACAGGGACCTATAATTCACCCCTCCACTTT; CDR3 protein: CASSPTGTYNSPLHF
D gene: NA; V gene: TRBV28; clone size: once; J gene: TRBJ2-5; CDR3 DNA: TGTGCCAGCGAGACAGAAGAAGAGACCCAGTACTTC; CDR3 protein: CASETEEETQYF
D gene: NA; V gene: TRBV19; clone size: NA; J gene: TRBJ1-2; CDR3 DNA: TGTGCCAGTAGTATCCCCCTTCAGGGCCGGGACTATGGCTACACCTTC; CDR3 protein: CASSIPLQGRDYGYTF
D gene: NA; V gene: TRBV7-8; clone size: once; J gene: TRBJ2-2; CDR3 DNA: TGTGCCAGCAGCTTTAACACCGCAGCCGGGGAGCTGTTTTTT; CDR3 protein: CASSFNTAAGELFF
D gene: NA; V gene: TRBV19; clone size: NA; J gene: TRBJ1-5; CDR3 DNA: TGTGCCAGTAGTATGTATCAGGGGATGGGTCAGCCCCAGCATTTT; CDR3 protein: CASSMYQGMGQPQHF
D gene: NA; V gene: TRBV7-9; clone size: NA; J gene: TRBJ1-2; CDR3 DNA: TGTGCCAGCAGCTTCCACAGAAGCTACTATGGCTACACCTTC; CDR3 protein: CASSFHRSYYGYTF
D gene: NA; V gene: TRBV25-1; clone size: NA; J gene: TRBJ2-1; CDR3 DNA: TGTGCCAGCAGTGACACAGGATACAATGAGCAGTTCTTC; CDR3 protein: CASSDTGYNEQFF
D gene: NA; V gene: TRBV5-5; clone size: NA; J gene: TRBJ2-2; CDR3 DNA: TGTGCCAGCAGCGCCCTGGCAAGTGCGAACACCGGGGAGCTGTTTTTT; CDR3 protein: CASSALASANTGELFF
D gene: TRBD1; V gene: TRBV6-5; clone size: NA; J gene: TRBJ2-4; CDR3 DNA: TGTGCCAGCACTCGGGACAGGGTAGCGTACATTCAGTACTTC; CDR3 protein: CASTRDRVAYIQYF
D gene: TRBD1; V gene: TRBV6-5; clone size: NA; J gene: TRBJ1-3; CDR3 DNA: TGTGCCAGCACCAGCGGGACAGGACCTGATTTT; CDR3 protein: CASTSGTGPDF
D gene: NA; V gene: TRBV11-2; clone size: NA; J gene: TRBJ2-2; CDR3 DNA: TGTGCCAGCAAGAGCCCCAGGGTGAGGAGCGGGGAGCTGTTTTTT; CDR3 protein: CASKSPRVRSGELFF
D gene: NA; V gene: TRBV5-1; clone size: NA; J gene: TRBJ2-7; CDR3 DNA: TGCGCCAGCAGCCTCAGCTCCTACGAGCAGTACTTC; CDR3 protein: CASSLSSYEQYF